Shown below are 30 T cell receptor beta chains from a single sample sequenced in a study of patients and donors after allogeneic stem cell transplantation. Using its own MiXCR run on the RT-PCR reads, TCRdb lists one record per CDR3 protein. Of roughly 940,000 distinct CDR3 sequences in the sample, 18% were seen once. Sequenced material: blood, either unsorted or a sorted T cell fraction (not recorded which). The source of these receptors is a human donor who was either an allogeneic HSCT recipient or a stem cell or donor lymphocyte infusion donor (not recorded which). It is not recorded whose cells these are; they may come from a transplant donor.

A note on this clonotype: This sequence may be a read error, since a much larger clone differs from it by one base. CDR3 protein: CASSFTETNTGELFF. The CDR3 coding sequence is TGCGCCAGCAGCTTTACGGAAACGAACACCGGGGAGCTGTTTTTT. The chain has TRBV5-1 and TRBJ2-2; D remains ambiguous. CDR1 is SGHRS and CDR2 is YFSETQ in the germline V gene. The V end lost 2 bases, the J end lost 0 bases, and 8 bases lay between the germline ends. This CDR3 region has 15 residues.

The V gene is TRBV10-2, the J gene TRBJ2-4; D is possibly TRBD1 (6 bases). The CDR3 totals 18 residues. V was clipped by 0 bases and J by 0 bases, with 15 bases between them. Germline CDR1 is WSHSY and CDR2 is SAAADI. DNA of the CDR3: TGCGCCAGCAGTGAGTCGGGACAAGGAGTCATAGCCAAAAACATTCAGTACTTC. This codes for CASSESGQGVIAKNIQYF.

This clonotype was recorded many times. A read error may account for a junction end that differs from germline. This rearrangement joins TRBV5-1 to TRBJ2-7; the D is unclear. Germline V gene lookup returns CDR1 SGHRS and CDR2 YFSETQ. CDR3 length: 12 amino acids. The CDR3 is CASSRDNYEQYF. For the CDR3, the DNA is TGTGCCAGCAGCCGAGACAACTACGAGCAGTACTTC.

The genes are TRBV5-1 and TRBJ1-3; tentatively, D is TRBD1 (5 bases). Trimming removed 0 bases at V and 2 bases at J, with 18 bases between. This CDR3 region has 18 residues. The germline CDR1 and CDR2 sequences are SGHRS and YFSETQ. The CDR3 protein is CASSLAGQAGRAGNTIYF. The CDR3 DNA reads TGCGCCAGCAGCTTGGCGGGGCAGGCCGGCCGAGCTGGAAACACCATATATTTT.

This clonotype turned up a few times. This sequence joins TRBV12-3 or TRBV12-4 and TRBJ1-2, with a weak D call TRBD1 (6 bases). Trimming removed 1 base from V and 5 bases from J, with 11 bases in between. The CDR3 contains 14 residues. For the CDR3, the DNA is TGTGCCAGCAGTTTAGTTGGGAGGGGGTATGGCTACACCTTC. Translated, it gives CASSLVGRGYGYTF.

Many counts were recorded for this clonotype. The gene calls are TRBV29-1 and TRBJ2-1; D gene uncertain. Trimming removed 1 base from V and 5 bases from J, with 9 bases in between. Per germline, CDR1 SQVTM and CDR2 ANQGSEA. The CDR3 totals 13 residues. In nucleotides, the CDR3 is TGCAGCGTTGAAGGGGCAGTCAACAATGAGCAGTTCTTC. It translates to CSVEGAVNNEQFF.

This rearrangement joins TRBV27 to TRBJ1-6; a possible D gene is TRBD1 (5 bases). Germline loops: CDR1 MNHEY, CDR2 SMNVEV (reference sequence). The CDR3 has 14 residues. V lost 8 bases and J lost 4, with 12 bases in between. The CDR3 sequence is CASRGTAYNSPLHF. CDR3 in DNA: TGTGCCAGCCGCGGGACTGCGTATAATTCACCCCTCCACTTT.

This chain joins TRBV10-3 and TRBJ2-5; D may be TRBD1 or TRBD2 (5 bases each). V lost 2 bases, J lost 9 bases, and 10 bases lay in between. This CDR3 has 12 amino acids. The V gene's germline CDR1 is ENHRY and CDR2 SYGVKD. In DNA, the CDR3 is TGTGCCATCAGTGAGCGGGAAGGGGCCCAGTACTTC. It is translated as CAISEREGAQYF.

J is TRBJ2-1 and V is TRBV4-1, with TRBD2 matching 9 bases. The germline gives CDR1 MGHRA, CDR2 YSYEKL. The CDR3 length is 17 residues. V was pared by 1 base and J by 6 bases, with 10 bases of the junction left unmatched. The CDR3 sequence is CASSQGVAGGFFNEQFF. DNA for the CDR3: TGCGCCAGCAGCCAAGGGGTTGCGGGGGGGTTTTTCAATGAGCAGTTCTTC.

This clonotype was seen a few times. This sequence joins TRBV29-1 and TRBJ2-7; D remains unclear. The germline CDR1 and CDR2 sequences are SQVTM and ANQGSEA. This CDR3 has 12 residues. V was cut by 1 base and J by 2 bases, with 6 bases left in between. The CDR3 loop is CSVEGQTYEQYF. The CDR3 DNA is TGCAGCGTTGAAGGACAAACCTACGAGCAGTACTTC.

As to this clonotype: A single base separates this from a much larger clone, so it may be a read error. The rearrangement joins TRBV7-2 to TRBJ2-1; 7 bases fit TRBD2. The CDR3 runs to 13 residues. Germline V gene lookup returns CDR1 SGHTA and CDR2 FQGNSA. Here the CDR3 DNA reads TGTGCCAGCAGCTCCCGGGACTACGATGAGCAGTTCTTC. Protein product: CASSSRDYDEQFF.

This clonotype was seen more than once but under ten times. J is TRBJ2-7 and V is TRBV20-1; TRBD1 might be the D (6 bases). The V gene lost 7 bases and the J gene lost 3 bases, with 19 bases spanning the gap. The CDR3 length is 14 residues. Looked up from germline, CDR1 is DFQATT and CDR2 is SNEGSKA (reference sequence). The chain's CDR3 is CSGRMETGLYEQYF. The CDR3 nucleotides are TGCAGTGGCCGAATGGAGACAGGCCTCTACGAGCAGTACTTC.

V gene TRBV27 combines with J gene TRBJ2-1; 9 bases fit TRBD1. Looked up from germline, CDR1 is MNHEY and CDR2 is SMNVEV (reference sequence). Trimming at V came to 4 bases and at J to 7 bases, leaving 5 bases not matched to a gene. This CDR3 has 14 residues. The DNA for the CDR3 is TGTGCCAGCAGTTCTTGGGACAGGGTAAATGAGCAGTTCTTC. Translation: CASSSWDRVNEQFF.

The CDR3 protein is CASRLSRTGTAGNEQYF. CDR3 DNA sequence: TGTGCAAGTCGCTTATCCCGCACCGGGACGGCGGGGAACGAGCAGTACTTC. The chain recombines TRBV12-2 with TRBJ2-7; the table calls TRBD1, which could not be checked here. TRBV12-2 is termed a pseudogene. The CDR3 is made up of 17 amino acids.

This clonotype was recorded only once. At one of its ends the junction is not consistent with the germline gene, which may arise from a read error. J is TRBJ2-5 and V is TRBV4-2; 8 bases line up with TRBD2. CDR3 size: 17 residues. Germline lookup yields CDR1 LGHNA and CDR2 YNFKEQ. The CDR3, as DNA: TGTGCCAGCAGCGGACGAGGTCCGCTCGGGGGGGACGAGACCCAGTATTTC. Its translation is CASSGRGPLGGDETQYF.

V is TRBV12-3 or TRBV12-4 and J is TRBJ1-1, with 7 bases aligning to TRBD1. There are 15 residues in the CDR3. The V gene end was trimmed by 3 bases and the J gene end by 1 base; junction bases not matched to a gene: 5. This CDR3 is CASSLYDRANTEAFF. CDR3 DNA: TGTGCCAGCAGTTTGTATGACAGGGCGAACACTGAAGCTTTCTTT.

This clonotype turned up a few times. The chain is built from TRBV30 and TRBJ1-1; a possible D gene is TRBD1 (5 bases). The CDR3 is 12 amino acids. The V end was cut by 3 bases, the J end by 9 bases, with 14 bases between. Germline assignment: CDR1 GTSNPN and CDR2 SVGIG (reference sequence). CDR3 protein: CAWRAEGNQAFF. The CDR3 DNA follows: TGTGCCTGGAGGGCAGAGGGGAATCAAGCTTTCTTT.

CDR3 sequence (DNA): TGTGCCAGCACCCCCGGGAAAGATACGCAGTATTTT. The encoded protein is CASTPGKDTQYF. The rearrangement links TRBV6-2 or TRBV6-3 to TRBJ2-3; D possibly corresponds to TRBD2 (5 bases). V was clipped by 7 bases and J by 5 bases, with 10 bases between them. This CDR3 region has 12 residues. Germline CDR1 reads MNHEY; CDR2 reads SVGEGT.

This clonotype was seen a few times. The chain uses TRBV5-1 and TRBJ1-1; no definite D call. Deletions cut 4 bases from V and 8 bases from J, with 12 bases between. The CDR3 loop spans 12 amino acids. CDR1 and CDR2 from the germline V gene are SGHRS and YFSETQ. The CDR3 nucleotides read TGCGCCAGCAGCCCGGCGGGCAGGGAAGCTTTCTTT. Amino acids: CASSPAGREAFF.

This clonotype was counted between two and nine times. The chain carries TRBV2 and TRBJ1-5; the D gene is possibly TRBD1 (6 bases). The CDR3 is made up of 16 amino acids. Per germline, CDR1 SNHLY and CDR2 FYNNEI. Trimming left V 11 bases short and J 0 bases short, with 20 bases between. The CDR3 DNA reads TGTGCCTCCAGCAAATATCGGACAGATAGCAATCAGCCCCAGCATTTT. Protein product: CASSKYRTDSNQPQHF.

This clonotype was counted a few times. The V gene is TRBV2, the J gene TRBJ2-7, with D perhaps matching TRBD2 (6 bases). The CDR3 is 12 residues long. Trimming left V 8 bases short and J 12 bases short, with 20 bases between. Germline values: CDR1 SNHLY, CDR2 FYNNEI. The CDR3 bases are TGTGCCAGCCGAACGGAGGCGGGAACTTTGTACTTC. It translates to CASRTEAGTLYF.

This clonotype was detected ten times or more. V gene TRBV27 combines with J gene TRBJ2-7; no reliable D call. Per germline, CDR1 MNHEY and CDR2 SMNVEV (reference sequence). The ends were cut back, 5 bases at V and 7 bases at J, with 15 bases in the middle. The CDR3 runs 13 residues. The CDR3 here is CASSPLGKWEQYF. The DNA of the CDR3 is TGTGCCAGCAGTCCCCTAGGGAAGTGGGAGCAGTACTTC.

This clonotype has only a few counts. This sequence joins TRBV6-5 and TRBJ2-7; D might be TRBD2 (5 bases). The V end lost 2 bases, the J end lost 3 bases, and 14 bases lay between the germline ends. The CDR3 runs to 15 residues. Germline lookup yields CDR1 MNHEY and CDR2 SVGAGI. The CDR3 sequence is CASSYHRTGGYEQYF. The CDR3 bases are TGTGCCAGCAGTTACCATCGGACCGGAGGCTACGAGCAGTACTTC.

This clonotype was seen once. The rearrangement joins TRBV13 to TRBJ2-2, with 12 positions matching TRBD2. The CDR3 extends over 18 amino acids. Germline V gene data show CDR1 as PRHDT and CDR2 as FYEKMQ (reference sequence). The V gene end was trimmed by 5 bases and the J gene end by 0 bases; junction bases not matched to a gene: 7. The CDR3 here is CASSPGTSGYPNTGELFF. CDR3 DNA sequence: TGTGCCAGCAGCCCTGGGACTAGCGGGTATCCGAACACCGGGGAGCTGTTTTTT.

As for this clonotype: At one end the junction does not follow the germline gene, possibly because of a read error. V gene TRBV5-1 combines with J gene TRBJ2-5; D is perhaps TRBD2 (5 bases). This CDR3 contains 14 residues. In germline, CDR1 is SGHRS, CDR2 YFSETQ. This CDR3 is CASSLALAQGTQYF. For the CDR3, the DNA is TGCGCCAGCAGCTTGGCGCTAGCCCAAGGGACCCAGTACTTC.

The table lists this clonotype with a few counts. J is TRBJ1-5 and V is TRBV25-1, with TRBD1 identical over 7 bases. The CDR3 spans 16 residues. Germline CDR1 and CDR2: MGHDK and SYGVNS. After removal of 2 bases from V and 4 bases from J, the junction contained 8 bases not matched to a gene. The chain's CDR3 is CASSEGGGQINQPQHF. CDR3 DNA sequence: TGTGCCAGCAGTGAAGGGGGGGGACAGATTAATCAGCCCCAGCATTTT.

The V and J genes are TRBV7-2 and TRBJ1-2; 10 bases align to TRBD1. CDR1 SGHTA and CDR2 FQGNSA come from the germline V gene. The ends lost 5 bases at V and 6 bases at J; junction bases unmatched: 6. The CDR3 contains 14 residues. CDR3 coding DNA: TGTGCCAGCAGCCATGACAGGGGGCTCCATGGCTACACCTTC. This codes for CASSHDRGLHGYTF.

This clonotype was detected only a few times. The V gene is TRBV5-1, the J gene TRBJ1-1; D is undetermined. The CDR3 is 14 residues long. Germline V lookup: CDR1 SGHRS, CDR2 YFSETQ. Trimming removed 4 bases from V and 5 bases from J, with 15 bases in between. The CDR3 DNA is TGCGCCAGCAGCGTCATATGGGGATTGACTGAAGCTTTCTTT. Its protein is CASSVIWGLTEAFF.

This clonotype has just a few counts. The gene calls are TRBV20-1 and TRBJ2-7; 10 bases fit TRBD2. CDR3 length: 12 residues. J gave up 7 bases and V 7 bases, and 7 bases lay outside the gene matches. The V gene's germline CDR1 is DFQATT and CDR2 SNEGSKA (reference sequence). Here the CDR3 reads CSGLAGLGEQYF. The DNA of the CDR3 is TGCAGTGGACTAGCGGGTCTCGGGGAGCAGTACTTC.

This chain uses TRBV18 with TRBJ1-3, with 9 bases matching TRBD1. The CDR3 contains 13 residues. The V segment lost 3 bases and the J segment 10 bases; nucleotides outside the gene matches: 4. Germline V gene sequence: CDR1 KGHSH, CDR2 LQKENI. This CDR3 is CASSPDRGHTIYF. CDR3 DNA sequence: TGTGCCAGCTCACCGGACAGGGGACATACCATATATTTT.